A selection of T cell receptor beta chains follows, all from one sample in a study of cytomegalovirus exposure and HLA in healthy donors. TCRdb's table, derived via immunoSEQ multiplex PCR, lists solely in-frame clones and lacks some. The sample shows under 200,000 clones, approximately 80% of them seen only once. Sequenced sample: PBMCs. The receptors originated from a woman in her twenties or thirties in good health and CMV-seronegative. Both conserved end residues are part of each CDR3. A D gene is named only where the DNA matches it firmly. Not every row has a clone size; where given, it reads once, few, many or a size class.

>TRBJ1-2|.|.|TRBV25-1|16
CASSEVIGRGGYGYTF
TGTGCCAGCAGTGAAGTCATAGGGAGAGGTGGCTATGGCTACACCTTC
>TRBJ2-7|TRBD1|.|TRBV29-1|13
CSVETGTGNEQYF
TGCAGCGTTGAAACCGGGACAGGGAACGAGCAGTACTTC
>TRBJ2-1|TRBD2|.|TRBV6-5|15
CASSSGTSGYNEQFF
TGTGCCAGCAGTTCCGGGACTAGCGGTTACAATGAGCAGTTCTTC
>TRBJ2-7|.|few|TRBV2|15
CASSEPRAYLIEQYF
TGTGCCAGCAGTGAACCAAGAGCCTACCTCATCGAGCAGTACTTC
>TRBJ1-2|.|.|TRBV6-5|11
CASLLTYGYTF
TGTGCCAGCCTACTGACTTATGGCTACACCTTC
>TRBJ1-4|TRBD1|.|TRBV19|16
CASKGAGRRTNEKLFF
TGTGCCAGTAAGGGGGCAGGGCGCAGAACTAATGAAAAACTGTTTTTT
>TRBJ2-2|TRBD2|.|TRBV4-3|17
CASSQVSGAGGTGELFF
TGCGCCAGCAGCCAAGTTTCCGGGGCGGGAGGGACCGGGGAGCTGTTTTTT
>TRBJ1-3|.|.|TRBV7-8|17
CASSFRRPGVGGNTIYF
TGTGCCAGCAGCTTTAGGAGGCCCGGAGTAGGTGGAAACACCATATATTTT
>TRBJ2-7|.|few|TRBV9|14
CASSVGYGDYEQYF
TGTGCCAGCAGCGTAGGGTACGGAGATTACGAGCAGTACTTC
>TRBJ2-2|TRBD2|.|TRBV5-1|16
CASSPGLAGVLRELFF
TGCGCCAGCAGCCCAGGACTAGCGGGGGTTCTCCGGGAGCTGTTTTTT
>TRBJ1-1|TRBD1|.|TRBV19|15
CASSWDRGRNTEAFF
TGTGCCAGTAGCTGGGACAGGGGGCGGAACACTGAAGCTTTCTTT
>TRBJ2-7|TRBD1|once|TRBV5-6|17
CASSRYRGQVDSYEQYF
TGTGCCAGCAGCCGTTACAGGGGGCAGGTGGATTCCTACGAGCAGTACTTC
>TRBJ1-2|.|.|TRBV28|16
CASSFGSLDRFHGYTF
TGTGCCAGCAGTTTTGGTTCCCTAGACAGGTTCCATGGCTACACCTTC
>TRBJ1-3|.|.|TRBV4-1|13
CASSPLFGNTIYF
TGCGCCAGCAGCCCCCTCTTTGGAAACACCATATATTTT
>TRBJ2-7|TRBD2|.|TRBV7-2|18
CASSLGAGGTKHSYEQYF
TGTGCCAGCAGCTTAGGGGCGGGGGGGACAAAGCACTCCTACGAGCAGTACTTC
>TRBJ2-7|.|.|TRBV2|11
CASRQTYEQYF
TGTGCCAGCCGACAAACCTACGAGCAGTACTTC
>TRBJ1-2|.|.|TRBV5-1|13
CASSLGAEYGYTF
TGCGCCAGCAGCTTGGGGGCAGAATATGGCTACACCTTC
>TRBJ2-7|.|.|TRBV7-9|15
CASSLADTLSYEQYF
TGTGCCAGCAGCTTGGCGGACACACTATCCTACGAGCAGTACTTC
>TRBJ2-3|.|.|TRBV7-8|14
CASSLLVIADTQYF
TGTGCCAGCAGCCTACTAGTGATTGCAGATACGCAGTATTTT
>TRBJ2-7|TRBD1|.|TRBV5-8|17
CASSPRDRDSTSYEQYF
TGTGCCAGCAGCCCCCGGGACAGGGACTCAACCTCCTACGAGCAGTACTTC
>TRBJ1-4|.|.|TRBV28|14
CASGLTAENEKLFF
TGTGCCAGCGGCCTGACAGCAGAAAATGAAAAACTGTTTTTT
>TRBJ2-7|TRBD1|.|TRBV19|12
CASMTGSSEQYF
TGTGCCAGTATGACAGGGTCCTCCGAGCAGTACTTC
>TRBJ2-7|TRBD1|.|TRBV9|15
CASSVGTGDVYEQYF
TGTGCCAGCAGCGTAGGTACAGGGGACGTTTACGAGCAGTACTTC
>TRBJ2-7|TRBD2|.|TRBV14|17
CASSQNPQAGGPYEQYF
TGTGCCAGCAGCCAAAATCCTCAAGCGGGAGGGCCATACGAGCAGTACTTC
>TRBJ2-2|.|few|TRBV7-3|16
CASSLNGAVGTGELFF
TGTGCCAGCAGCTTAAATGGAGCTGTGGGTACCGGGGAGCTGTTTTTT
>TRBJ2-7|.|.|TRBV4-1|18
CASSQDRSVGGLSYEQYF
TGCGCCAGCAGCCAAGATCGCTCGGTAGGGGGTTTATCCTACGAGCAGTACTTC
>TRBJ1-1|.|.|TRBV13|16
CASSIGHRGVRTEAFF
TGTGCCAGCAGCATAGGACATAGGGGTGTAAGGACTGAAGCTTTCTTT
>TRBJ2-1|.|.|TRBV9|15
CASSPFSGSYNEQFF
TGTGCCAGCAGCCCCTTTTCGGGCTCCTACAATGAGCAGTTCTTC
>TRBJ1-1|.|few|TRBV5-1|15
CASRVETVMNTEAFF
TGCGCCAGCAGAGTAGAGACAGTCATGAACACTGAAGCTTTCTTT
>TRBJ2-3|TRBD2|once|TRBV4-2|15
CASTPRLAGTDTQYF
TGTGCCAGCACCCCCCGACTAGCGGGAACCGATACGCAGTATTTT
>TRBJ2-7|TRBD1|.|TRBV6-5|15
CASSPGRGPAWEQYF
TGTGCCAGCAGTCCTGGAAGGGGGCCCGCCTGGGAGCAGTACTTC
>TRBJ2-5|.|.|TRBV7-2|14
CASSQGILQETQYF
TGTGCCAGCAGCCAGGGGATACTACAAGAGACCCAGTACTTC
>TRBJ2-2|.|.|TRBV5-1|15
CASSLGQARTGELFF
TGCGCCAGCAGCTTGGGGCAGGCCCGAACCGGGGAGCTGTTTTTT
>TRBJ2-1|.|.|TRBV11-3|14
CASSPGPIYNEQFF
TGTGCCAGCAGCCCAGGGCCTATCTACAATGAGCAGTTCTTC
>TRBJ2-3|TRBD2|few|TRBV5-4|17
CASSLAASGGLTDTQYF
TGTGCCAGCAGCTTGGCGGCTAGCGGGGGTCTTACAGATACGCAGTATTTT
>TRBJ1-6|TRBD1|.|TRBV9|16
CASSVGNRGLNSPLHF
TGTGCCAGCAGCGTAGGTAACAGGGGGCTGAATTCACCCCTCCACTTT
>TRBJ1-1|.|.|TRBV5-6|13
CASRQGFGTEAFF
TGTGCCAGCCGGCAGGGATTCGGCACTGAAGCTTTCTTT
>TRBJ2-7|TRBD1|.|TRBV19|14
CASSIGSGGYEQYF
TGTGCCAGTAGTATTGGGTCAGGGGGCTACGAGCAGTACTTC
>TRBJ2-3|TRBD2|.|TRBV4-3|17
CASSQDPPSGNTDTQYF
TGCGCCAGCAGCCAAGACCCGCCTAGCGGTAACACAGATACGCAGTATTTT
>TRBJ2-7|TRBD1|once|TRBV27|15
CASSLSGRGLYEQYF
TGTGCCAGCAGTTTATCGGGAAGGGGGCTCTACGAGCAGTACTTC
>TRBJ2-1|TRBD2|.|TRBV19|17
CASSAGASGGSYNEQFF
TGTGCCAGTAGCGCTGGAGCCAGCGGGGGGTCCTACAATGAGCAGTTCTTC
>TRBJ2-3|TRBD1|.|TRBV6-4|16
CASSDSNTGGRDTQYF
TGTGCCAGCAGTGACTCCAACACAGGGGGCAGAGATACGCAGTATTTT
>TRBJ1-6|TRBD1|.|TRBV30|14
CAWGPGQGYSPLHF
TGTGCCTGGGGCCCGGGACAGGGCTATTCACCCCTCCACTTT
>TRBJ1-1|TRBD1|once|TRBV18|16
CASSSATGGARTEAFF
TGTGCCAGCTCATCAGCTACAGGGGGCGCCCGCACTGAAGCTTTCTTT
>TRBJ1-2|.|.|TRBV18|17
CASSPRGGFLTPDGYTF
TGTGCCAGCTCACCCCGGGGAGGCTTCTTAACTCCCGATGGCTACACCTTC
>TRBJ1-5|.|few|TRBV12-5|15
CASALEGRRNQPQHF
TGTGCTAGTGCTCTTGAGGGGAGGAGGAATCAGCCCCAGCATTTT
>TRBJ2-7|.|once|TRBV15|15
CATSRDLGGAYEQYF
TGTGCCACCAGCAGAGATTTAGGGGGGGCCTACGAGCAGTACTTC
>TRBJ2-1|.|.|TRBV2|15
CASSYEGVGYNEQFF
TGTGCCAGCAGTTACGAGGGGGTTGGCTACAATGAGCAGTTCTTC
>TRBJ2-2|.|.|TRBV5-1|14
CASSLSRRSGELFF
TGCGCCAGCAGCTTGTCCCGGAGGTCCGGGGAGCTGTTTTTT
>TRBJ2-1|.|few|TRBV2|15
CASSVKGLPYNEQFF
TGTGCCAGCAGTGTAAAGGGGTTACCCTACAATGAGCAGTTCTTC
>TRBJ2-7|TRBD2|few|TRBV18|16
CASSPLASGASYEQYF
TGTGCCAGCTCACCACTGGCTAGCGGGGCTTCCTACGAGCAGTACTTC
>TRBJ2-1|TRBD2|.|TRBV9|15
CASSVAGGLGNEQFF
TGTGCCAGCAGCGTAGCGGGAGGGCTTGGTAATGAGCAGTTCTTC
>TRBJ1-4|.|.|TRBV10-2|12
CAVIQGRGKLFF
TGCGCCGTCATACAGGGTCGCGGAAAACTGTTTTTT
>TRBJ2-7|TRBD2|.|TRBV7-9|16
CSSSPSLAGEFGEQYF
TGTTCCAGCAGCCCCTCACTAGCGGGAGAATTCGGCGAGCAGTACTTC
>TRBJ2-3|.|.|TRBV19|11
CASSSGLAQYF
TGTGCCAGTAGTAGTGGACTCGCGCAGTATTTT
>TRBJ2-2|.|once|TRBV5-1|16
CASSPEANRPTGELFF
TGCGCCAGCAGCCCGGAGGCTAATCGTCCGACCGGGGAGCTGTTTTTT
>TRBJ1-2|.|few|TRBV2|15
CASSEALRGVWGYTF
TGTGCCAGCAGTGAAGCGCTCCGGGGGGTTTGGGGCTACACCTTC
>TRBJ2-1|.|once|TRBV5-1|14
CASSLDRLYNEQFF
TGCGCCAGCAGCTTGGACAGGCTTTACAATGAGCAGTTCTTC
>TRBJ2-5|TRBD1|.|TRBV10-1|13
CASSGQGQETQYF
TGCGCCAGCAGCGGACAGGGGCAAGAGACCCAGTACTTC
>TRBJ2-3|TRBD1|.|TRBV5-1|15
CASSSRQGGTDTQYF
TGCGCCAGCAGTTCTAGACAGGGAGGCACAGATACGCAGTATTTT